One sample yielded the 17 T cell receptor beta chains listed below, sequenced in a study of blood T cell repertoires in COVID-19. Sequencing was performed with immunoSEQ multiplex PCR; in TCRdb, only in-frame clones are kept and a portion is missing. The data show about 85,000 clones, about 92% seen once. The sample consisted of peripheral blood. These receptors all come from a man aged 50-59 years with acute or convalescent COVID-19.

This chain uses TRBV30 with TRBJ2-1; D ambiguous. CDR3 length: 14 amino acids. Deletions cut 3 bases from V and 2 bases from J, with 11 bases between. Germline V gives CDR1 GTSNPN, CDR2 SVGIG (reference sequence). The CDR3 here is CAWRGTDPYNEQFF. The DNA of the CDR3 is TGTGCCTGGAGGGGCACCGATCCCTACAATGAGCAGTTCTTC.

The rearrangement joins TRBV5-5 to TRBJ2-2; tentatively, D is TRBD1 (6 bases). V dropped 5 bases and J dropped 4 bases, with 18 bases sitting between them. From germline, CDR1 is SGHKS and CDR2 YYEKEE (reference sequence). This CDR3 is 16 amino acids long. The DNA for the CDR3 is TGTGCCAGCAGTTTGACAGGTGCCCGTCCCACCGGGGAGCTGTTTTTT. Its translation: CASSLTGARPTGELFF. Supplemented by reference TRBV5-5 and TRBJ2-2, the full variable domain reads DAGVTQSPTHLIKTRGQQVTLRCSPISGHKSVSWYQQVLGQGPQFIFQYYEKEERGRGNFPDRFSARQFPNYSSELNVNALLLGDSALYLCASSLTGARPTGELFFGEGSRLTVL.

This chain connects TRBV3-1 (or the pseudogene TRBV3-2) to TRBJ1-1; D is perhaps TRBD1 (6 bases). V lost 2 bases and J lost 8, with 6 bases in between. The CDR3 covers 11 residues. Germline V CDR1 and CDR2: LGHDT, YNNKEL (reference sequence). CDR3 in DNA: TGTGCCAGCAGCCAAAGGGGGGAAGCTTTCTTT. Amino acid sequence: CASSQRGEAFF.

This chain links TRBV6-5 with TRBJ1-1; D remains ambiguous. CDR1 MNHEY and CDR2 SVGAGI come from the germline V gene. Trimming removed 3 bases at V and 11 bases at J, with 16 bases between. The CDR3 sequence is 13 residues long. This CDR3 reads CASSYGRGREAFF. The CDR3 DNA sequence: TGTGCCAGCAGTTATGGTAGAGGGAGGGAGGCTTTCTTT.

This chain links TRBV10-3 with TRBJ2-1; a weak D match, TRBD2 (6 bases). From germline, CDR1 is ENHRY and CDR2 SYGVKD. The CDR3 covers 12 residues. Between the trimmed V and J ends, which lost 3 bases and 12 bases, there was a span of 12 bases. The CDR3 DNA reads as TGTGCCATCAGTGACGCCGGGACTCTGCAGTTCTTC. Protein sequence: CAISDAGTLQFF.

The chain's CDR3 is CATSKGQGDYNEQFF. In nucleotides, the CDR3 is TGTGCCACCAGCAAGGGACAGGGTGACTACAATGAGCAGTTCTTC. This chain joins TRBV15 and TRBJ2-1, with 9 positions matching TRBD1. This CDR3 is 15 amino acids long. The J segment lost 3 bases and the V segment lost 4 bases, leaving 4 bases of the junction unmatched. The V gene's germline CDR1 is LNHNV and CDR2 YYDKDF (reference sequence).

DNA of the CDR3: TGTGCCAGCAGTCCCGGGACAGGCCTGTACGAAGCAGGCTACACCTTC. Its translation: CASSPGTGLYEAGYTF. The J gene is TRBJ1-2, the V gene TRBV2, with 8 positions matching TRBD1. This CDR3 contains 16 residues. Trimming took 5 bases from V and 8 from J; bases not matched to a gene: 16. CDR1 is SNHLY and CDR2 is FYNNEI in the germline V gene.

V is TRBV20-1 and J is TRBJ1-1; D remains unclear. Germline CDR1 reads DFQATT; CDR2 reads SNEGSKA (reference sequence). V shed 3 bases and J shed 5 bases, with 7 bases lying between them. The CDR3 length is 11 residues. CDR3 region: CSASGRTEAFF. The DNA of the CDR3 is TGCAGTGCTAGTGGCCGGACTGAAGCTTTCTTT.

The chain joins TRBV6-1 to TRBJ1-2; D unclear. Germline values: CDR1 MNHNS, CDR2 SASEGT. The CDR3 totals 14 residues. V was shortened by 3 bases and J by 1 base, with 9 bases between the two germline ends. The CDR3 DNA is TGTGCCAGCAGTGACCACGGGGTTAACTATGGCTACACCTTC. Its protein is CASSDHGVNYGYTF.

This chain links TRBV7-2 with TRBJ2-5; 8 positions match TRBD2. Germline CDR1 reads SGHTA; CDR2 reads FQGNSA. V was clipped by 1 base and J by 2 bases; unmatched bases: 3. CDR3 length equals 15 residues. The DNA for the CDR3 is TGTGCCAGCAGCTTAGTGCGGGGGGTACAAGAGACCCAGTACTTC. It translates to CASSLVRGVQETQYF.

The V and J genes are TRBV14 and TRBJ2-6, with D perhaps TRBD2 (6 bases). The V and J ends lost 3 bases and 4 bases respectively, with 16 bases between them. The CDR3 contains 17 residues. From germline, CDR1 is SGHDN and CDR2 FVKESK. CDR3 in amino acids: CASSHLDGTLGANVLTF. The CDR3 DNA sequence: TGTGCCAGCAGCCACCTTGACGGGACTCTGGGGGCCAACGTCCTGACTTTC.

J is TRBJ2-7 and V is TRBV27; 7 nucleotides agree with TRBD1. Germline CDR1 reads MNHEY; CDR2 reads SMNVEV (reference sequence). The CDR3 totals 15 residues. The J segment lost 2 bases and the V segment lost 7 bases, leaving 11 bases of the junction unmatched. The CDR3 nucleotides are TGTGCCAGCACAGGGGGTATGATTCGACCCTACGAGCAGTACGTC. This codes for CASTGGMIRPYEQYV.

The chain has TRBV4-1 and TRBJ2-1; 13 bases line up with TRBD2. The CDR3 extends over 18 amino acids. V dropped 0 bases and J dropped 8; count of bases not matched to a gene: 10. Germline V gene data show CDR1 as MGHRA and CDR2 as YSYEKL. CDR3 loop: CASSQEVGTSGRADEQFF. The DNA of the CDR3 is TGCGCCAGCAGCCAAGAAGTGGGTACTAGCGGGAGGGCCGATGAGCAGTTCTTC.

This chain links TRBV3-1 (or the pseudogene TRBV3-2) with TRBJ1-2; D remains ambiguous. Germline V gene data show CDR1 as LGHDT and CDR2 as YNNKEL (reference sequence). The V and J ends lost 2 bases and 4 bases respectively, with 14 bases between them. The CDR3 length is 15 residues. The DNA for the CDR3 is TGTGCCAGCAGCCAAAATCCTGGGGAGGCCTATGGCTACACCTTC. Encoded protein: CASSQNPGEAYGYTF.

The chain couples TRBV5-1 to TRBJ1-1, with D tentatively TRBD1 (5 bases). The CDR3 is 15 residues long. CDR1 and CDR2 from the germline V gene are SGHRS and YFSETQ. V lost 4 bases to trimming and J lost 1 base, with 14 bases between them. DNA for the CDR3: TGCGCCAGCAGCCCTAATGGGGGGTCGAACACTGAAGCTTTCTTT. Translation gives CASSPNGGSNTEAFF.

A single count supports this clone. V and J are TRBV7-2 and TRBJ2-3, with D possibly matching TRBD1 (6 bases). This CDR3 is 15 amino acids long. Germline CDR1 SGHTA, CDR2 FQGNSA. V lost 5 bases and J 4 bases, leaving 16 bases between the germline ends. For the CDR3, the DNA is TGTGCCAGCAGCCCCCGCTTTGGGGGCGCAGATACGCAGTATTTT. Its translation: CASSPRFGGADTQYF.

The chain recombines TRBV24-1 with TRBJ2-1, with D possibly TRBD2 on 5 matching bases. The CDR3 loop spans 14 amino acids. V lost 3 bases and J 5 bases, leaving 10 bases between the germline ends. Per the germline V gene, CDR1 is KGHDR and CDR2 is SFDVKD. CDR3 DNA: TGTGCCACCAGTGATCCGGGGTCTCACAATGAGCAGTTCTTC. It specifies CATSDPGSHNEQFF.